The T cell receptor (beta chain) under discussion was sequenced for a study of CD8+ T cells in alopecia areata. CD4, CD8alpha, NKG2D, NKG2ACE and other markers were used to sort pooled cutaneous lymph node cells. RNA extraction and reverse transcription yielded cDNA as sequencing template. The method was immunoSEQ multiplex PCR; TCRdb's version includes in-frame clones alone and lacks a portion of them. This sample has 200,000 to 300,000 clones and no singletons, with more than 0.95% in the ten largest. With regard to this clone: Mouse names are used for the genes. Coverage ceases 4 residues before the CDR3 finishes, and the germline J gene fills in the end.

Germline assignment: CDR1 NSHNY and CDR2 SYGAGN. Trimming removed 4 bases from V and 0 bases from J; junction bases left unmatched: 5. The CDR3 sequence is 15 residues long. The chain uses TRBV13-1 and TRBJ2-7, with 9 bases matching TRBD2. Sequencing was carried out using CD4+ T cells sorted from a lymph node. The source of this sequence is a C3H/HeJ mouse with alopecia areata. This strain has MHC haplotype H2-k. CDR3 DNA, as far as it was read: TGTGCCAGCAGTCGGGACTGGGCCAGCTCCTAT. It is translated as CASSRDWASSY. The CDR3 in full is CASSRDWASSYEQYF.